Below, 19 T cell receptor beta chains from the same sample are listed, as sequenced in a study of cytomegalovirus exposure and HLA in healthy donors. Both 60 Vbeta primers and 13 Jbeta primers went into the PCR. TCRdb's copy holds only in-frame clones and misses some; the assay was immunoSEQ multiplex PCR. The profile shows 100,000 to 120,000 clones, 70% to 80% of them singletons. The specimen was PBMCs. The receptors shown here come from a woman in her thirties or forties in good health and CMV-seropositive.

The chain carries TRBV12-5 and TRBJ1-1; TRBD1 agrees at 10 bases. Per the germline V gene, CDR1 is LGHNT and CDR2 is FRNRAP. The CDR3 covers 22 residues. With V trimmed by 1 base and J by 2 bases, 22 bases remained unmatched. The CDR3 sequence: CASGLALKGQGPQPPNNTEAFF. Here the CDR3 DNA reads TGTGCTAGTGGTTTGGCGCTCAAGGGACAGGGGCCTCAACCCCCTAATAACACTGAAGCTTTCTTT.

This sequence joins TRBV11-3 and TRBJ2-5, with 8 nucleotides matching TRBD1. V trimming: 5 bases; J trimming: 5 bases; junction bases outside the gene matches: 7. Germline CDR1 is SGHNT and CDR2 is YENEEA. The CDR3 runs 14 residues. CDR3 bases: TGTGCCAGCAGCGCGGGACAGGACGGCGAGACCCAGTACTTC. Translating it yields CASSAGQDGETQYF.

The chain is built from TRBV10-3 and TRBJ2-7, with 10 bases that match TRBD2. This CDR3 region has 16 residues. In germline, CDR1 is ENHRY, CDR2 SYGVKD. Unmatched junction bases numbered 6, after V lost 0 bases and J lost 4 bases. The CDR3 DNA reads TGTGCCATCAGTGAGTCAGGACTAGCGGAGGGGTACGAGCAGTACTTC. Amino acids: CAISESGLAEGYEQYF.

This clone has only a few counts. The V and J genes are TRBV6-1 and TRBJ2-7; D might be TRBD1 (5 bases). Germline V gene lookup returns CDR1 MNHNS and CDR2 SASEGT. Trimming left V 6 bases short and J 6 bases short, with 12 bases between. CDR3 length equals 12 residues. CDR3 DNA: TGTGCCAGCAGGTCCAGGGATGGCGAGCAGTACTTC. This encodes CASRSRDGEQYF.

The chain uses TRBV19 and TRBJ2-6, with a possible D match to TRBD2 (6 bases). V lost 9 bases to trimming and J lost 0 bases, with 12 bases between them. The germline V gene has CDR1 LNHDA and CDR2 SQIVND (reference sequence). The CDR3 consists of 15 residues. This CDR3 reads CASFSGSSGANVLTF. DNA for the CDR3: TGTGCCAGCTTCTCCGGGAGCTCTGGGGCCAACGTCCTGACTTTC. Using reference TRBV19 and TRBJ2-6 for the parts outside the CDR3, the full variable domain is DGGITQSPKYLFRKEGQNVTLSCEQNLNHDAMYWYRQDPGQGLRLIYYSQIVNDFQKGDIAEGYSVSREKKESFPLTVTSAQKNPTAFYLCASFSGSSGANVLTFGAGSRLTVL.

The chain combines TRBV11-2 with TRBJ2-1; 8 bases match TRBD1. This CDR3 has 18 residues. Germline lookup yields CDR1 SGHAT and CDR2 FQNNGV. The ends lost 0 bases at V and 6 bases at J; junction bases unmatched: 13. The CDR3 region has the DNA TGTGCCAGCAGCTTAGAGGAGAGGTCAGGGGGCTACTTCAATGAGCAGTTCTTC. This encodes CASSLEERSGGYFNEQFF.

This sequence joins TRBV13 and TRBJ2-1; 13 bases fit TRBD2. This CDR3 is 16 amino acids long. Trimming removed 6 bases from V and 8 bases from J; junction bases left unmatched: 10. Looked up from germline, CDR1 is PRHDT and CDR2 is FYEKMQ (reference sequence). CDR3 sequence: CASSHLGLAGEYEQFF. The CDR3 DNA is TGTGCCAGCAGTCATCTCGGACTAGCGGGGGAGTATGAGCAGTTCTTC.

V is TRBV7-2 and J is TRBJ2-5, with 7 bases fitting TRBD1. Germline-derived CDR1 and CDR2 are SGHTA and FQGNSA. The CDR3 loop spans 15 amino acids. J gave up 1 base and V 6 bases, and 8 bases lay outside the gene matches. This chain's CDR3 is CASSLGTAFQETQYF. In DNA, the CDR3 is TGTGCCAGCAGTCTAGGGACAGCTTTCCAAGAGACCCAGTACTTC.

Here the CDR3 reads CASSYSNRANSPLHF. CDR3 nucleotides: TGTGCCAGCAGTTACTCGAACAGGGCCAATTCACCCCTCCACTTT. The chain has TRBV6-5 and TRBJ1-6; D is perhaps TRBD1 (6 bases). V was pared by 0 bases and J by 7 bases, with 10 bases between. The CDR3 covers 15 residues. Germline values: CDR1 MNHEY, CDR2 SVGAGI.

The chain joins TRBV7-9 to TRBJ1-6; D unclear. The CDR3 is made up of 16 amino acids. In germline, CDR1 is SEHNR, CDR2 FQNEAQ (reference sequence). Trimming shortened V by 1 base and J by 0 bases, and 7 bases separated the two germline ends. The chain's CDR3 is CASSLGGSSYNSPLHF. DNA of the CDR3: TGTGCCAGCAGCTTAGGCGGAAGCTCCTATAATTCACCCCTCCACTTT.

The chain recombines TRBV13 with TRBJ2-3, with D maybe TRBD2 (5 bases). V shed 1 base and J shed 2 bases, with 10 bases lying between them. Germline loops: CDR1 PRHDT, CDR2 FYEKMQ (reference sequence). The length of the CDR3 is 15 residues. CDR3 sequence: CASSLVSVNTDTQYF. The CDR3 nucleotides read TGTGCCAGCAGCTTAGTTAGCGTCAACACAGATACGCAGTATTTT.

A few counts support this clone. This chain uses TRBV4-2 with TRBJ1-3; D perhaps matches TRBD1 (5 bases). V lost 0 bases and J lost 5, with 11 bases in between. The CDR3 is 15 amino acids. CDR1 LGHNA and CDR2 YNFKEQ come from the germline V gene. In DNA form, the CDR3 reads TGTGCCAGCAGCCAAGATGGGGGGTTTCGAAACACCATATATTTT. Encoded protein: CASSQDGGFRNTIYF.

The rearrangement links TRBV5-1 to TRBJ1-1; TRBD1 matches 7 bases. There are 14 residues in the CDR3. Germline CDR1 is SGHRS and CDR2 is YFSETQ. After removal of 5 bases from V and 1 base from J, the junction contained 5 bases not matched to a gene. The CDR3 DNA is TGCGCCAGCAGGGAACGGACAGGGAACACTGAAGCTTTCTTT. As protein: CASRERTGNTEAFF.

This clone was detected only a few times. This chain uses TRBV28 with TRBJ2-1, with D tentatively TRBD2 (6 bases). V lost 5 bases to trimming and J lost 7 bases, with 9 bases between them. Looked up from germline, CDR1 is MDHEN and CDR2 is SYDVKM. This CDR3 has 12 amino acids. The CDR3 region is CASSRLGNEQFF. CDR3 in DNA: TGTGCCAGCAGTCGACTAGGGAATGAGCAGTTCTTC.

The chain recombines TRBV23-1 with TRBJ2-7; D uncertain. TRBV23-1 is assigned to the ORF class and has an uncertain function. V was trimmed by 2 bases and J by 0 bases, leaving 5 bases between them. The CDR3 length is 13 residues. The CDR3 loop reads CASSQGPSYEQYF. CDR3 DNA: TGCGCCAGCAGTCAAGGGCCCTCCTACGAGCAGTACTTC.

The chain has TRBV29-1 and TRBJ2-2; the match to TRBD2 covers 7 bases. From germline, CDR1 is SQVTM and CDR2 ANQGSEA. This CDR3 region has 14 residues. V lost 5 bases, J lost 5 bases, and 8 bases stayed unmatched. The CDR3 coding sequence is TGCAGCGTTTTAGGGAGGGGACGTACCGGGGAGCTGTTTTTT. Its protein product is CSVLGRGRTGELFF.

The V gene is TRBV20-1, the J gene TRBJ1-2; D is unclear. This CDR3 comprises 11 residues. CDR1 and CDR2 from the germline V gene are DFQATT and SNEGSKA (reference sequence). Between the trimmed V and J ends, which lost 4 bases and 4 bases, there was a span of 7 bases. CDR3 sequence (DNA): TGCAGTGCTAACATTGCCTATGGCTACACCTTC. Its protein product is CSANIAYGYTF.

Only a few counts were recorded for this clone. The chain carries TRBV7-2 and TRBJ2-3; weak D call: TRBD2 (5 bases). V lost 1 base to trimming and J lost 6 bases, with 8 bases between them. This CDR3 is built from 13 residues. CDR1 and CDR2 (germline): SGHTA, FQGNSA. The DNA for the CDR3 is TGTGCCAGCAGCTTAGAAGCGGAGGATACGCAGTATTTT. It is translated as CASSLEAEDTQYF. The full variable domain, its missing parts supplied by reference TRBV7-2 and TRBJ2-3, is GAGVSQSPSNKVTEKGKDVELRCDPISGHTALYWYRQSLGQGLEFLIYFQGNSAPDKSGLPSDRFSAERTGGSVSTLTIQRTQQEDSAVYLCASSLEAEDTQYFGPGTRLTVL.

The chain joins TRBV6-5 to TRBJ2-1, with 9 bases lining up with TRBD1. The CDR3 is made up of 15 amino acids. With V trimmed by 5 bases and J by 7 bases, 9 bases remained unmatched. CDR1 is MNHEY and CDR2 is SVGAGI in the germline V gene. The CDR3: CASSQTGGGGNEQFF. As DNA, the CDR3 is TGTGCCAGCAGTCAAACAGGGGGCGGGGGAAATGAGCAGTTCTTC.